Below are 9 T cell receptor beta chains sequenced from a single sample in a study of early stage breast cancer tumors. The table came from immunoSEQ multiplex PCR; TCRdb's copy has only in-frame clones and leaves some out. The sample has about 7,600 clones, approximately 62% seen once. The sample comprised breast tumor tissue. These receptors all come from a person aged 70 to 85 with breast cancer.

The V gene is TRBV30, the J gene TRBJ1-3, with 8 bases lining up with TRBD1. The germline CDR1 and CDR2 sequences are GTSNPN and SVGIG (reference sequence). The CDR3 extends over 13 amino acids. The CDR3 nucleotides read TGTGTCTCGACCGGGACAGGCGGAAACACCATATATTTT. Translating gives CVSTGTGGNTIYF.

This clone has just one count. V is TRBV7-8 and J is TRBJ2-1, with TRBD1 as a possible D gene (6 bases). Germline-derived CDR1 and CDR2 are SGHVS and FQNEAQ. Trimming removed 1 base at V and 5 bases at J, with 9 bases between. This CDR3 comprises 14 residues. CDR3 nucleotides: TGTGCCAGCAGCTTAGGACGGACAGACAATGAGCAGTTCTTC. This encodes CASSLGRTDNEQFF.

J is TRBJ2-3 and V is TRBV19; a possible D gene is TRBD2 (5 bases). Germline loops: CDR1 LNHDA, CDR2 SQIVND (reference sequence). CDR3 length: 14 residues. Trimming removed 8 bases from V and 0 bases from J, with 12 bases in between. CDR3 loop: CASGQRSSTDTQYF. The CDR3 nucleotides are TGTGCCAGTGGCCAGCGGTCTAGCACAGATACGCAGTATTTT.

This clone was seen a single time. This sequence joins TRBV5-1 and TRBJ1-2; 7 bases line up with TRBD1. This CDR3 region has 15 residues. V dropped 1 base and J dropped 6; count of bases not matched to a gene: 9. The germline CDR1 and CDR2 sequences are SGHRS and YFSETQ. CDR3 region: CASSLSTGGGDGYTF. The CDR3 DNA reads as TGCGCCAGCAGCTTGTCGACCGGAGGGGGCGATGGCTACACCTTC.

This clone was counted between two and nine times. The chain combines TRBV19 with TRBJ1-2; D is uncertain. The CDR3 loop spans 13 amino acids. V gave up 6 bases and J gave up 6 bases, with 14 bases separating them. Germline CDR1 reads LNHDA; CDR2 reads SQIVND (reference sequence). DNA of the CDR3: TGTGCCAGTAGGCAGGAGGAGTTCCATGGCTACACCTTC. Residues: CASRQEEFHGYTF.

V and J are TRBV6-1 and TRBJ2-3; 10 nucleotides line up with TRBD1. Germline CDR1 is MNHNS and CDR2 is SASEGT. V shed 6 bases, J shed 0 bases, and the junction held 9 bases outside the gene matches. This CDR3 region has 17 residues. CDR3 in amino acids: CASSEWTGGGSTDTQYF. DNA of the CDR3: TGTGCCAGCAGCGAATGGACAGGGGGTGGAAGCACAGATACGCAGTATTTT.

V usage is TRBV2 and J usage is TRBJ2-7; tentatively, D is TRBD1 (5 bases). This CDR3 has 13 residues. The germline V gene encodes CDR1 SNHLY and CDR2 FYNNEI. V dropped 2 bases and J dropped 7 bases, with 12 bases sitting between them. CDR3 region: CASSETQGWEQYF. The CDR3 DNA reads TGTGCCAGCAGTGAAACCCAGGGATGGGAGCAGTACTTC.

The sample holds a few counts of this clone. The J gene is TRBJ1-2, the V gene TRBV5-6; TRBD1 agrees at 7 bases. Germline assignment: CDR1 SGHDT and CDR2 YYEEEE. The CDR3 sequence is 15 residues long. Trimming at V came to 4 bases and at J to 4 bases, leaving 10 bases not matched to a gene. The CDR3, as DNA: TGTGCCAGCAGCGCGACCCGACAGGGAACCTATGGCTACACCTTC. This codes for CASSATRQGTYGYTF. Using reference TRBV5-6 and TRBJ1-2 for the parts outside the CDR3, the full variable domain is DAGVTQSPTHLIKTRGQQVTLRCSPKSGHDTVSWYQQALGQGPQFIFQYYEEEERQRGNFPDRFSGHQFPNYSSELNVNALLLGDSALYLCASSATRQGTYGYTFGSGTRLTVV.

This clone was picked up a small number of times. The gene calls are TRBV5-4 and TRBJ2-1; D is possibly TRBD2 (7 bases). V lost 4 bases and J lost 3, with 17 bases in between. This CDR3 contains 16 residues. Germline V gene data show CDR1 as SGHNT and CDR2 as YYREEE (reference sequence). The CDR3 reads CASSREGGPYYNEQFF. CDR3 sequence (DNA): TGTGCCAGCAGCAGGGAGGGGGGACCCTACTACAATGAGCAGTTCTTC.